This entry describes one TCR beta chain. The data were produced by immunoSEQ multiplex PCR, yet TCRdb's version contains in-frame clones alone and is incomplete. The data hold fewer than 200,000 clones, with around nine tenths observed a single time. This CDR3 has 15 residues. With 3 bases removed from V and 1 base from J, the gap between germline ends came to 12 bases. CDR1 and CDR2 from the germline V gene are LNHDA and SQIVND (reference sequence). This sample was included in a study of control samples from healthy donors and cancer patients. This chain uses TRBV19 with TRBJ1-2, with D tentatively TRBD1 (5 bases). The sequence was collected from a woman aged 25-40 years in good health. Sample: blood. The CDR3 reads CASSIRSRDNYGYTF. The CDR3 bases are TGTGCCAGTAGTATCAGGAGCAGGGATAACTATGGCTACACCTTC.